Below, 16 T cell receptor beta chains from the same sample are listed, as sequenced in a study of T cells in Graves' hyperthyroidism and ophthalmopathy. Amplification yielded TCR beta CDR3 regions, with RNA transcripts as the source. First-round RT-PCR of the TCR CDR3 relied on the HTBI primer set. A single record per CDR3 protein comes from TCRdb applying MiXCR to the multiplex PCR reads. Among about 840,000 distinct CDR3 sequences listed, over 35% were seen once. The sequencing input was blood. All receptors derive from a man aged 18 to 30 with Graves' hyperthyroidism.

This clonotype has just a few counts. V is TRBV6-5 and J is TRBJ1-5, with a weak D call TRBD1 (6 bases). This CDR3 contains 14 residues. Looked up from germline, CDR1 is MNHEY and CDR2 is SVGAGI. V gave up 6 bases and J gave up 6 bases, with 15 bases separating them. CDR3 coding DNA: TGTGCCAGCAGCCCCGGGACAAATTTTCAGCCCCAGCATTTT. Its translation is CASSPGTNFQPQHF.

This clonotype was counted at least ten times. The chain links TRBV2 to TRBJ1-1; D is unresolved. Looked up from germline, CDR1 is SNHLY and CDR2 is FYNNEI. V lost 3 bases to trimming and J lost 6 bases, with 8 bases between them. This CDR3 region has 12 residues. The CDR3 region is CASSEGDPEAFF. DNA of the CDR3: TGTGCCAGCAGTGAGGGCGACCCTGAAGCTTTCTTT.

This sequence joins TRBV9 and TRBJ2-7; 7 bases match TRBD2. Trimming removed 3 bases from V and 2 bases from J; junction bases left unmatched: 5. Germline lookup yields CDR1 SGDLS and CDR2 YYNGEE. This CDR3 has 14 amino acids. In DNA, the CDR3 is TGTGCCAGCAGCGCACGGGACTACCCCTACGAGCAGTACTTC. Amino acid sequence: CASSARDYPYEQYF.

Remarks on this clonotype: It is likely a read error, because the conserved phenylalanine at the end of the CDR3 is missing. The V gene is TRBV12-3 or TRBV12-4, the J gene TRBJ2-5; 8 bases match TRBD2. V lost 1 base to trimming and J lost 5 bases; unmatched junction nucleotides: 6. The CDR3 length is 15 residues. Here the CDR3 reads CASSLEPGGSETQYL. The CDR3, as DNA: TGTGCCAGCAGTTTAGAACCGGGGGGGTCGGAGACCCAGTACCTC.

This clonotype was picked up many times. The chain uses TRBV19 and TRBJ2-7; D gene ambiguous. Per the germline V gene, CDR1 is LNHDA and CDR2 is SQIVND (reference sequence). The CDR3 has 13 residues. V dropped 5 bases and J dropped 6 bases, with 14 bases sitting between them. CDR3 DNA: TGTGCCAGTAGTGAAACCGGTACAGCCGAGCAGTACTTC. Protein: CASSETGTAEQYF.

The chain couples TRBV7-6 to TRBJ1-4, with 7 bases identical to TRBD1. CDR1 SGHVS and CDR2 FNYEAQ come from the germline V gene. Trimming at V came to 4 bases and at J to 5 bases, leaving 10 bases not matched to a gene. The CDR3 totals 16 residues. CDR3 loop: CASSSPSGTENEKLFF. The CDR3 coding sequence is TGTGCCAGCAGCTCCCCTTCCGGGACAGAGAATGAAAAACTGTTTTTT.

This clonotype was recorded at least ten times. CDR3 in DNA: TGTGCCAGCAGTGGGGTCGGACGGGAGACCCAGTACTTC. This codes for CASSGVGRETQYF. V gene TRBV2 combines with J gene TRBJ2-5; no firm D call. The CDR3 spans 13 residues. The V end was cut by 4 bases, the J end by 5 bases, with 11 bases between. Germline-derived CDR1 and CDR2 are SNHLY and FYNNEI.

To note about this clonotype: A junction boundary mismatches the germline segment, possibly from a read error. This rearrangement joins TRBV7-9 to TRBJ1-3, with D perhaps matching TRBD1 (6 bases). Germline V gene sequence: CDR1 SEHNR, CDR2 FQNEAQ (reference sequence). CDR3 length equals 15 residues. DNA for the CDR3: TGTGCCAACAGCCCCCTTCGTCAGGGGAAAGACACCATATATTTT. Translating gives CANSPLRQGKDTIYF.

This clonotype occurred a few times. The chain combines TRBV6-6 with TRBJ2-7, with D possibly being TRBD1 or TRBD2 (5 bases each). Deletions cut 2 bases from V and 9 bases from J, with 8 bases between. The germline CDR1 and CDR2 sequences are MNHNY and SVGAGI (reference sequence). This CDR3 is built from 11 residues. The CDR3 spells CASSYQGVQYF. CDR3 DNA sequence: TGTGCCAGCAGTTACCAGGGAGTGCAGTACTTC.

This clonotype occurred a few times. The chain joins TRBV6-1 to TRBJ1-4; no clear D gene. Germline lookup yields CDR1 MNHNS and CDR2 SASEGT. The length of the CDR3 is 16 residues. The V and J ends lost 5 bases and 7 bases respectively, with 20 bases between them. The CDR3 DNA follows: TGTGCCAGCAGTCACACATTCTTGGGGTTTGGTGAAAAACTGTTTTTT. Protein sequence: CASSHTFLGFGEKLFF.

This chain connects TRBV6-5 to TRBJ1-6, with unresolved D. Germline-derived CDR1 and CDR2 are MNHEY and SVGAGI. Trimming removed 0 bases from V and 0 bases from J, with 15 bases in between. This CDR3 has 19 amino acids. The CDR3 coding sequence is TGTGCCAGCAGTTACTCCGGACGGTCCTCGAGCTCCTATAATTCACCCCTCCACTTT. It is translated as CASSYSGRSSSSYNSPLHF.

This clonotype was counted many times. This chain links TRBV7-9 with TRBJ1-2; no clear D. V lost 1 base to trimming and J lost 8 bases, with 17 bases between them. This CDR3 spans 15 amino acids. Germline CDR1 reads SEHNR; CDR2 reads FQNEAQ (reference sequence). In DNA form, the CDR3 reads TGTGCCAGCAGCTTAGGTGACGGTGGCCCAGGAGGCTACACCTTC. Translated: CASSLGDGGPGGYTF.

This clonotype was counted at least ten times. Here the CDR3 reads CASSGLGETQYF. In DNA, the CDR3 is TGTGCCAGTAGTGGCCTTGGGGAGACCCAGTACTTC. This chain connects TRBV19 to TRBJ2-5; the D is unclear. Germline V CDR1 and CDR2: LNHDA, SQIVND (reference sequence). CDR3 size: 12 residues. V lost 5 bases and J 5 bases, leaving 9 bases between the germline ends.

This clonotype was detected ten times or more. The chain has TRBV7-3 and TRBJ1-1; D is undetermined. The CDR3 consists of 13 residues. The V end was cut by 6 bases, the J end by 0 bases, with 8 bases between. CDR1 SGHTA and CDR2 FQGTGA come from the germline V gene. As DNA, the CDR3 is TGTGCCAGCAGGCGGACGATGAACACTGAAGCTTTCTTT. The encoded protein is CASRRTMNTEAFF.

This clonotype has just one count. The chain combines TRBV12-3 or TRBV12-4 with TRBJ2-5; 13 bases align to TRBD2. V was clipped by 3 bases and J by 2 bases; unmatched bases: 6. The CDR3 spans 17 residues. CDR3 nucleotide sequence: TGTGCCAGCAGTTTCCTTCGGGGACTAGCGGGGCAAGAGACCCAGTACTTC. It is translated as CASSFLRGLAGQETQYF.

The sample holds a few counts of this clonotype. V gene TRBV10-3 combines with J gene TRBJ2-2, with a possible D match to TRBD2 (5 bases). The CDR3 runs to 12 residues. CDR1 ENHRY and CDR2 SYGVKD come from the germline V gene. Trimming pared 7 bases from V and 8 bases from J, leaving 11 bases between. The CDR3 DNA sequence: TGTGCCATCAACAACCGACTAGGGGAGCTGTTTTTT. This gives the protein CAINNRLGELFF.